These 20 T cell receptor beta chains came from one sample sequenced in a study of control samples from healthy donors and cancer patients. Assay: immunoSEQ multiplex PCR; the TCRdb copy retains only in-frame clones and omits some. The sample has around 90,000 clones, approximately 87% seen once; the top ten hold around 2.1%. The sample comprised blood. Receptors originate from a middle-aged woman in good health.

This clone showed up just once. The chain carries TRBV5-4 and TRBJ2-2; D not certain. Trimming stripped 7 bases from V and 8 bases from J, with 12 bases between. Per the germline V gene, CDR1 is SGHNT and CDR2 is YYREEE (reference sequence). The CDR3 runs to 12 residues. CDR3 region: CASQIPLGELFF. CDR3 nucleotides: TGTGCCAGCCAGATCCCTTTGGGGGAGCTGTTTTTT.

The chain employs TRBV6-5 and TRBJ1-2; 8 bases match TRBD1. V dropped 5 bases and J dropped 2; count of bases not matched to a gene: 1. The CDR3 loop spans 13 amino acids. CDR1 MNHEY and CDR2 SVGAGI come from the germline V gene. The CDR3 coding sequence is TGTGCCAGCAGTCGGACAGGGAACTATGGCTACACCTTC. It encodes CASSRTGNYGYTF.

The rearrangement uses TRBV29-1 and TRBJ2-1; 9 bases align to TRBD1. V gave up 2 bases and J gave up 9 bases; unmatched junction bases: 8. The CDR3 totals 14 residues. CDR1 and CDR2 (germline): SQVTM, ANQGSEA. For the CDR3, the DNA is TGCAGCGTTGAACGGGACAGGGACTTCGGTGAGCAGTTCTTC. The encoded protein is CSVERDRDFGEQFF.

CDR3 sequence (DNA): TGTGCCAGCAGTTACAGCGACAATAGCAATCAGCCCCAGCATTTT. Protein sequence: CASSYSDNSNQPQHF. This chain joins TRBV6-6 and TRBJ1-5; D remains ambiguous. Germline lookup yields CDR1 MNHNY and CDR2 SVGAGI (reference sequence). Trimming stripped 2 bases from V and 0 bases from J, with 8 bases between. There are 15 residues in the CDR3.

This clone has just a few counts. This rearrangement joins TRBV24-1 to TRBJ1-2; the match to TRBD1 covers 10 bases. V shed 5 bases and J 5 bases; nucleotides not matched to a gene: 19. The CDR3 has 19 residues. Germline V gives CDR1 KGHDR, CDR2 SFDVKD. The CDR3 sequence: CATSGNHPMTGQGIYGYTF. The CDR3 nucleotides read TGTGCCACCAGTGGCAATCATCCGATGACGGGACAGGGGATATATGGCTACACCTTC.

V and J are TRBV29-1 and TRBJ1-1; perhaps TRBD1 as D (5 bases). The CDR3 runs to 13 residues. V dropped 4 bases and J dropped 0 bases, with 9 bases sitting between them. The V gene's germline CDR1 is SQVTM and CDR2 ANQGSEA. CDR3 sequence: CSVGGQMNTEAFF. The DNA of the CDR3 is TGCAGCGTTGGGGGCCAGATGAACACTGAAGCTTTCTTT.

The chain carries TRBV19 and TRBJ1-2, with a tentative D call TRBD1 (6 bases). The CDR3 runs to 13 residues. Germline loops: CDR1 LNHDA, CDR2 SQIVND (reference sequence). V shed 5 bases and J shed 2 bases, with 9 bases lying between them. CDR3 bases: TGTGCCAGTAGTCAGGACAGAAACTATGGCTACACCTTC. The encoded protein is CASSQDRNYGYTF.

The chain uses TRBV24-1 and TRBJ2-1; 7 nucleotides agree with TRBD2. CDR3 size: 15 residues. V dropped 4 bases and J dropped 7; count of bases not matched to a gene: 9. Germline V gene lookup returns CDR1 KGHDR and CDR2 SFDVKD. The DNA of the CDR3 is TGTGCCACCAGTGACCCGTTTAGGGGAGGGAATGAGCAGTTCTTC. It codes for CATSDPFRGGNEQFF.

This chain joins TRBV6-5 and TRBJ2-1, with 8 bases lining up with TRBD2. J gave up 13 bases and V 0 bases, and 5 bases lay outside the gene matches. This CDR3 is 13 amino acids long. Per the germline V gene, CDR1 is MNHEY and CDR2 is SVGAGI. CDR3 in DNA: TGTGCCAGCAGTTACTCGTTGGGACTAGGTCAGTTCTTC. It encodes CASSYSLGLGQFF.

CDR3 bases: TGCGCCAGCAGCCACGTAGGACAGTTCAATGAAAAACTGTTTTTT. This translates into CASSHVGQFNEKLFF. This chain links TRBV4-1 with TRBJ1-4; D possibly corresponds to TRBD1 (6 bases). Germline CDR1 is MGHRA and CDR2 is YSYEKL. V lost 3 bases, J lost 5 bases, and 13 bases lay in between. There are 15 residues in the CDR3.

The genes are TRBV9 and TRBJ1-2; D remains ambiguous. Germline assignment: CDR1 SGDLS and CDR2 YYNGEE. With 0 bases removed from V and 8 bases from J, the gap between germline ends came to 14 bases. The length of the CDR3 is 14 residues. The CDR3 DNA sequence: TGTGCCAGCAGCGTAGGGCCCCGCTCGGTAGGCTACACCTTC. Translating gives CASSVGPRSVGYTF.

This chain joins TRBV7-9 and TRBJ1-1; 10 bases match TRBD1. The CDR3 has 16 amino acids. Germline CDR1 is SEHNR and CDR2 is FQNEAQ (reference sequence). V gave up 5 bases and J gave up 9 bases; unmatched junction bases: 15. CDR3 sequence (DNA): TGTGCCAGCAGCCGGGAGGGACAGGGGCCCCGGGAAAAAGCTTTCTTT. Translating gives CASSREGQGPREKAFF.

The chain carries TRBV30 and TRBJ2-3; D gene uncertain. Deletions cut 3 bases from V and 2 bases from J, with 6 bases between. This CDR3 has 12 residues. CDR1 GTSNPN and CDR2 SVGIG come from the germline V gene (reference sequence). The CDR3 bases are TGTGCCTGGAGGGAATCCACAGATACGCAGTATTTT. As protein: CAWRESTDTQYF.

This clone was detected once. The chain has TRBV4-3 and TRBJ2-5; tentatively, D is TRBD1 (6 bases). Germline CDR1 LGHNA, CDR2 YSLEER. CDR3 length: 17 residues. With 0 bases removed from V and 2 bases from J, the gap between germline ends came to 16 bases. CDR3 DNA sequence: TGCGCCAGCAGCCAAGATCTCGTACAGGGCGGGCAAGAGACCCAGTACTTC. As protein: CASSQDLVQGGQETQYF.

The chain uses TRBV30 and TRBJ2-7; 7 nucleotides align to TRBD2. In germline, CDR1 is GTSNPN, CDR2 SVGIG (reference sequence). Unmatched junction bases numbered 6, after V lost 0 bases and J lost 7 bases. There are 13 residues in the CDR3. The CDR3 is CAWSVPSGGEQYF. CDR3 sequence (DNA): TGTGCCTGGAGTGTACCGTCCGGGGGGGAGCAGTACTTC.

The rearrangement uses TRBV21-1 and TRBJ1-1; the listed D gene, TRBD1, was not tested against the DNA. TRBV21-1 is flagged as a pseudogene. The CDR3 is made up of 15 amino acids. CDR3 residues: CASSSRRTGWTEAFF. The DNA for the CDR3 is TGTGCCAGCAGCAGCCGAAGGACAGGGTGGACTGAAGCTTTCTTT.

This clone was counted once. The V and J genes are TRBV9 and TRBJ1-3; D possibly corresponds to TRBD1 (5 bases). Looked up from germline, CDR1 is SGDLS and CDR2 is YYNGEE. The CDR3 extends over 15 amino acids. The V end lost 3 bases, the J end lost 0 bases, and 10 bases lay between the germline ends. The CDR3 reads CASSGGHLSGNTIYF. The CDR3 bases are TGTGCCAGCAGCGGCGGACACCTCTCTGGAAACACCATATATTTT.

The genes are TRBV24-1 and TRBJ1-2, with a weak D call TRBD1 (6 bases). Germline-derived CDR1 and CDR2 are KGHDR and SFDVKD. The CDR3 is 16 amino acids. The V gene lost 9 bases and the J gene lost 3 bases, with 22 bases spanning the gap. This CDR3 is CATPFGGPLWDYGYTF. The CDR3 DNA reads as TGTGCCACCCCCTTCGGGGGGCCCCTATGGGACTATGGCTACACCTTC.

The chain links TRBV27 to TRBJ1-6; D possibly corresponds to TRBD1 (5 bases). Germline loops: CDR1 MNHEY, CDR2 SMNVEV (reference sequence). CDR3 length: 19 amino acids. The V and J ends lost 1 base and 0 bases respectively, with 16 bases between them. CDR3: CASSLFSGQGDSYNSPLHF. The CDR3 region has the DNA TGTGCCAGCAGTTTATTCTCAGGACAAGGAGACTCCTATAATTCACCCCTCCACTTT.

This sequence joins TRBV7-3 and TRBJ2-2; 7 bases align to TRBD2. Trimming cost V 5 bases and J 6 bases; bases outside gene matches: 9. Germline CDR1 and CDR2: SGHTA and FQGTGA. The CDR3 contains 15 residues. This chain's CDR3 is CASSPSALASGELFF. CDR3 DNA sequence: TGTGCCAGCAGCCCTTCGGCACTAGCGTCCGGGGAGCTGTTTTTT.